Presented here are 24 T cell receptor beta chains from one specimen sequenced in a study of T-cell reconstitution after alpha-beta-depleted transplantation in children. Using unique molecular identifiers, the investigators prepared the TCRbeta library. In TCRdb, the PCR reads were re-called with MiXCR into one record per CDR3 protein. Here the sample spans a few hundred thousand distinct CDR3 sequences, under 15% being singletons. The input for sequencing was PBMCs from the stem cell graft donor, taken from the stem cell graft. These receptors all stem from a human donor who donated a stem cell graft to a child with combined immunodeficiency.

In its sample, this clonotype was seen a few times. V usage is TRBV7-2 and J usage is TRBJ2-5, with 10 bases that match TRBD2. The CDR3 spans 15 residues. V dropped 7 bases and J dropped 5; count of bases not matched to a gene: 10. Germline V CDR1 and CDR2: SGHTA, FQGNSA. DNA of the CDR3: TGTGCCAGCACCTCACCCCTAGCGGGAGCTGAGACCCAGTACTTC. Protein: CASTSPLAGAETQYF.

The rearrangement links TRBV7-9 to TRBJ2-6; possible D gene TRBD2, 5 bases. Germline CDR1 reads SEHNR; CDR2 reads FQNEAQ (reference sequence). This CDR3 has 16 amino acids. The V end lost 1 base, the J end lost 0 bases, and 7 bases lay between the germline ends. The CDR3 protein is CASSLGGNSGANVLTF. CDR3 DNA sequence: TGTGCCAGCAGCTTAGGAGGGAACTCTGGGGCCAACGTCCTGACTTTC.

This chain joins TRBV3-1 and TRBJ2-7; no definite D call. The germline V and J ends were trimmed by 0 bases and 2 bases, with 17 bases remaining between them. CDR1 and CDR2 from the germline V gene are LGHDT and YNNKEL (reference sequence). The CDR3 runs to 17 residues. CDR3 DNA sequence: TGTGCCAGCAGCCAAGATGGGTTAATGGTGGGGACCTACGAGCAGTACTTC. It encodes CASSQDGLMVGTYEQYF.

This sequence joins TRBV7-9 and TRBJ2-3; D is unclear. The CDR3 spans 12 residues. From germline, CDR1 is SEHNR and CDR2 FQNEAQ (reference sequence). Trimming shortened V by 7 bases and J by 0 bases, and 5 bases separated the two germline ends. The DNA for the CDR3 is TGTGCCAGCATCCATAGCACAGATACGCAGTATTTT. Protein product: CASIHSTDTQYF.

The chain combines TRBV19 with TRBJ2-1; 10 positions match TRBD2. The germline gives CDR1 LNHDA, CDR2 SQIVND (reference sequence). The CDR3 loop spans 14 amino acids. The V segment lost 3 bases and the J segment 7 bases; nucleotides outside the gene matches: 3. The CDR3 sequence: CASSMPGLANEQFF. In DNA, the CDR3 is TGTGCCAGTAGTATGCCGGGACTAGCGAATGAGCAGTTCTTC.

The chain links TRBV5-1 to TRBJ2-2; 9 bases align to TRBD1. The V segment lost 4 bases and the J segment 10 bases; nucleotides outside the gene matches: 11. Germline loops: CDR1 SGHRS, CDR2 YFSETQ. This CDR3 region has 15 residues. This CDR3 is CASSLAGQGVEELFF. The CDR3 DNA reads as TGCGCCAGCAGCCTCGCGGGACAGGGTGTTGAGGAGCTGTTTTTT.

The CDR3 region is CASPGLAGADTQYF. CDR3 in DNA: TGTGCCAGCCCGGGACTAGCGGGAGCAGATACGCAGTATTTT. The chain couples TRBV27 to TRBJ2-3; 14 bases agree with TRBD2. The CDR3 covers 14 residues. The junction had 2 bases not matched to a gene; V was cut back by 8 bases and J by 4 bases. Germline V gene sequence: CDR1 MNHEY, CDR2 SMNVEV (reference sequence).

The gene calls are TRBV11-1 and TRBJ2-1, with D possibly matching TRBD2 (5 bases). V was cut by 3 bases and J by 3 bases, with 15 bases left in between. Germline V gives CDR1 SGHAT, CDR2 FQDESV (reference sequence). This CDR3 region has 16 residues. The CDR3 bases are TGTGCCAGCAGCTTCAGCGCGGGCCCGAACTACAATGAGCAGTTCTTC. It encodes CASSFSAGPNYNEQFF.

The chain joins TRBV12-3 or TRBV12-4 to TRBJ1-1; D gene unclear. The V end lost 6 bases, the J end lost 3 bases, and 11 bases lay between the germline ends. The CDR3 spans 13 residues. The CDR3 loop is CASRTPFHTEAFF. The CDR3 coding sequence is TGTGCCAGCAGGACACCCTTTCACACTGAAGCTTTCTTT.

This clonotype came up many times. This chain links TRBV20-1 with TRBJ2-7; D is undetermined. V lost 1 base and J 2 bases, leaving 12 bases between the germline ends. From germline, CDR1 is DFQATT and CDR2 SNEGSKA (reference sequence). The CDR3 is made up of 14 amino acids. The CDR3 DNA is TGCAGTGCTAGAGCTCCAGACCCGCCCTACGAGCAGTACTTC. This encodes CSARAPDPPYEQYF.

The V gene is TRBV6-1, the J gene TRBJ1-4; D not certain. Germline lookup yields CDR1 MNHNS and CDR2 SASEGT. This CDR3 is 14 amino acids long. With 6 bases removed from V and 7 bases from J, the gap between germline ends came to 15 bases. CDR3 coding DNA: TGTGCCAGCAGGGGAGGGAAGCGGGGTGAAAAACTGTTTTTT. Translating gives CASRGGKRGEKLFF.

This clonotype was detected ten times or more. The chain employs TRBV20-1 and TRBJ1-1, with a weak D call TRBD1 (5 bases). Germline CDR1 and CDR2: DFQATT and SNEGSKA (reference sequence). The CDR3 is 12 amino acids. Trimming removed 6 bases at V and 7 bases at J, with 15 bases between. CDR3 DNA sequence: TGCAGTGCGGAAGCAGGGTTTATTGAAGCTTTCTTT. Translating gives CSAEAGFIEAFF.

This clonotype was seen only a few times. The genes are TRBV4-3 and TRBJ2-6; D gene uncertain. The germline gives CDR1 LGHNA, CDR2 YSLEER. The CDR3 is 18 residues long. V was cut by 1 base and J by 0 bases, with 13 bases left in between. CDR3 protein: CASSQGTGVFSGANVLTF. The CDR3 nucleotides are TGCGCCAGCAGCCAAGGGACCGGAGTTTTCTCTGGGGCCAACGTCCTGACTTTC.

This clonotype was picked up a small number of times. The chain carries TRBV6-4 and TRBJ2-7; 9 bases match TRBD1. This CDR3 has 21 residues. The V and J ends lost 7 bases and 3 bases, in that order; junction bases with no gene match: 28. Per the germline V gene, CDR1 is MRHNA and CDR2 is SNTAGT. The CDR3 region has the DNA TGTGCCAGCACCCTCATCTTCACAGGGGGCGAGGCGTCCCCTCCGATCTACGAGCAGTACTTC. Translated: CASTLIFTGGEASPPIYEQYF.

The gene calls are TRBV3-1 and TRBJ2-2; either TRBD1 or TRBD2 may supply D (5 bases each). CDR1 LGHDT and CDR2 YNNKEL come from the germline V gene (reference sequence). The CDR3 is 13 residues long. Trimming took 3 bases from V and 6 from J, leaving 8 bases between them. The CDR3 is CASSQWGPGELFF. The CDR3 nucleotides are TGTGCCAGCAGCCAGTGGGGACCCGGGGAGCTGTTTTTT.

This clonotype was counted many times. The chain has TRBV7-9 and TRBJ1-1, with D tentatively TRBD1 (5 bases). V was trimmed by 5 bases and J by 1 base, leaving 17 bases between them. Germline loops: CDR1 SEHNR, CDR2 FQNEAQ (reference sequence). This CDR3 region has 16 residues. The CDR3 sequence: CASSPPRDEWNTEAFF. The CDR3 nucleotides are TGTGCCAGCAGCCCACCAAGGGACGAATGGAACACTGAAGCTTTCTTT.

This clonotype occurred many times. The chain combines TRBV6-5 with TRBJ2-7, with a weak D call TRBD1 (5 bases). V was cut by 6 bases and J by 0 bases, with 18 bases left in between. The CDR3 is 16 amino acids. From germline, CDR1 is MNHEY and CDR2 SVGAGI. CDR3 sequence reads: CASRPYRQRSSYEQYF. CDR3 in DNA: TGTGCCAGCAGGCCCTACCGACAGAGGAGCTCCTACGAGCAGTACTTC.

The chain recombines TRBV5-1 with TRBJ2-3; D may be TRBD2 (6 bases). V was shortened by 4 bases and J by 2 bases, with 14 bases between the two germline ends. CDR3 length: 15 amino acids. Looked up from germline, CDR1 is SGHRS and CDR2 is YFSETQ. The CDR3 sequence: CASSTRGTFTDTQYF. The CDR3 nucleotides read TGCGCCAGCAGCACCCGAGGGACTTTCACAGATACGCAGTATTTT.

The V and J genes are TRBV5-1 and TRBJ2-1; the D call may be TRBD1 or TRBD2 (5 bases each). The CDR3 is made up of 14 amino acids. CDR1 SGHRS and CDR2 YFSETQ come from the germline V gene. The germline V and J ends were trimmed by 4 bases and 9 bases, with 17 bases remaining between them. The CDR3, as DNA: TGCGCCAGCAGCGCGGGCCAAGGGACCCCTGAGCAGTTCTTC. Protein sequence: CASSAGQGTPEQFF.

The J gene is TRBJ2-2, the V gene TRBV7-6; weak D call: TRBD1 (6 bases). V was clipped by 1 base and J by 1 base, with 10 bases between them. This CDR3 is 16 amino acids long. The germline CDR1 and CDR2 sequences are SGHVS and FNYEAQ. CDR3 sequence (DNA): TGTGCCAGCAGCTTAGTGCAGGGGAGGAACACCGGGGAGCTGTTTTTT. It specifies CASSLVQGRNTGELFF. The full variable domain, in which reference TRBV7-6 and TRBJ2-2 provide the parts outside the CDR3, is GAGVSQSPRYKVTKRGQDVALRCDPISGHVSLYWYRQALGQGPEFLTYFNYEAQQDKSGLPNDRFSAERPEGSISTLTIQRTEQRDSAMYRCASSLVQGRNTGELFFGEGSRLTVL.

The gene calls are TRBV30 and TRBJ1-2; TRBD1 aligns across 9 bases. Trimming cost V 6 bases and J 7 bases; bases outside gene matches: 3. This CDR3 is built from 11 residues. CDR1 is GTSNPN and CDR2 is SVGIG in the germline V gene (reference sequence). The CDR3 nucleotides are TGTGCCTGTACAGGGGGCGGTGGCTACACCTTC. Its translation is CACTGGGGYTF.

With respect to this clonotype: This may stem from a read error, because a much larger clone lies one nucleotide away. The genes are TRBV12-3 or TRBV12-4 and TRBJ2-7; D gene ambiguous. Trimming took 2 bases from V and 5 from J, leaving 4 bases between them. The CDR3 totals 11 residues. CDR3 sequence reads: CASSLFNEQYF. CDR3 nucleotide sequence: TGTGCCAGCAGTTTATTCAACGAGCAGTACTTC.

This clonotype has just a few counts. The V and J genes are TRBV7-2 and TRBJ2-7; tentatively, D is TRBD2 (6 bases). V lost 0 bases, J lost 7 bases, and 19 bases lay in between. CDR1 is SGHTA, CDR2 FQGNSA, per germline. The CDR3 sequence is 16 residues long. The CDR3: CASSLAHTSRKREQYF. The CDR3 coding sequence is TGTGCCAGCAGCTTAGCGCATACTAGCAGGAAGAGGGAGCAGTACTTC.

Only a few counts were recorded for this clonotype. Germline and junction disagree at one end, which may indicate a read error. The chain uses TRBV30 and TRBJ1-4; 7 nucleotides agree with TRBD1. The germline gives CDR1 GTSNPN, CDR2 SVGIG (reference sequence). This CDR3 region has 14 residues. CDR3 in DNA: TGTGCCTGGGGAGGACAGGACCTTAATGAGAAACTGTTTTTT. It encodes CAWGGQDLNEKLFF.